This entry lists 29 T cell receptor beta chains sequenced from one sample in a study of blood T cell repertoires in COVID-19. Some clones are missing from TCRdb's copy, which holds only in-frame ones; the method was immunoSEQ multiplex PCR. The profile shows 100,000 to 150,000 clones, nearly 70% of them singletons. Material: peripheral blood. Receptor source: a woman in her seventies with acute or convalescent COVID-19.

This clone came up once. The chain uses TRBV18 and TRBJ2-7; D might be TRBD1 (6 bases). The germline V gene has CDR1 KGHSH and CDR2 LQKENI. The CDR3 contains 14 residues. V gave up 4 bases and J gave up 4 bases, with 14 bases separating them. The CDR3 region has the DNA TGTGCCAGCTCACGTGGGGGCGCTCAGTACGAGCAGTACTTC. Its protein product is CASSRGGAQYEQYF.

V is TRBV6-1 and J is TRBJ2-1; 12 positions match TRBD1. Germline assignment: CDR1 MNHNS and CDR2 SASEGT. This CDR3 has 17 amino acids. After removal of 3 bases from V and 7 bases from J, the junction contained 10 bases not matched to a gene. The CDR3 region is CASSDYGTGGVRNEQFF. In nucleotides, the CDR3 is TGTGCCAGCAGTGACTACGGGACAGGGGGCGTCAGGAATGAGCAGTTCTTC.

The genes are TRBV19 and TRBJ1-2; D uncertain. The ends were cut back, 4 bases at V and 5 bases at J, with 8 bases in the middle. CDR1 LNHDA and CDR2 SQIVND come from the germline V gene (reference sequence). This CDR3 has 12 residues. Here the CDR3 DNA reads TGTGCCAGTAGTAGGGCGCTATATGGCTACACCTTC. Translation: CASSRALYGYTF.

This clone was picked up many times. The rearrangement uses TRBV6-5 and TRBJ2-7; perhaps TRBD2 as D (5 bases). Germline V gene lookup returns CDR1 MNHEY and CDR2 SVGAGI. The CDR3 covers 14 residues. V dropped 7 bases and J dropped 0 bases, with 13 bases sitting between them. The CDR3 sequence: CASTSTGSSYEQYF. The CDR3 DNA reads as TGTGCCAGCACATCGACGGGAAGCTCCTACGAGCAGTACTTC.

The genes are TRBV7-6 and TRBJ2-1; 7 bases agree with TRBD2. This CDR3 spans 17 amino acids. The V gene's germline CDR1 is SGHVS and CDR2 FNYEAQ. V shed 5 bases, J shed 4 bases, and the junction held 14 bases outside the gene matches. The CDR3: CASSIEGRGYGYNEQFF. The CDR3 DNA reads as TGTGCCAGCAGCATCGAGGGGCGGGGGTATGGGTACAATGAGCAGTTCTTC.

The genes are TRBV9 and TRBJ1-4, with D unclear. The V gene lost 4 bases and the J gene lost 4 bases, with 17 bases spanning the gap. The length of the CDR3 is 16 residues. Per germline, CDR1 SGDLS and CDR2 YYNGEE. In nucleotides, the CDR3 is TGTGCCAGCAGCACCGGGTCTCGGGTACTTAATGAAAAACTGTTTTTT. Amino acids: CASSTGSRVLNEKLFF.

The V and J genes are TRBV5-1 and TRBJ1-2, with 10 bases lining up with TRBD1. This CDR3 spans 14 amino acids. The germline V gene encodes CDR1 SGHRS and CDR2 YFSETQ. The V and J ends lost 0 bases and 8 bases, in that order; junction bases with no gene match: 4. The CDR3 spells CASSLGQGARGYTF. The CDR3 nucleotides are TGCGCCAGCAGCTTGGGACAGGGGGCGCGAGGCTACACCTTC.

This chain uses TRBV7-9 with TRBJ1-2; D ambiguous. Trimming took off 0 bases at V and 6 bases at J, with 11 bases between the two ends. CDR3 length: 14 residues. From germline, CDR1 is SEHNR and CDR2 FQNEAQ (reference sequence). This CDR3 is CASSLATASDGYTF. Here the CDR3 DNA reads TGTGCCAGCAGCTTAGCAACAGCATCAGATGGCTACACCTTC.

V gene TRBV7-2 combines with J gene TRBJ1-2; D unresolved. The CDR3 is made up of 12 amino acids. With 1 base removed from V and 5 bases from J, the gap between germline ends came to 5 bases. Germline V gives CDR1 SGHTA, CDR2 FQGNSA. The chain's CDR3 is CASSLVRYGYTF. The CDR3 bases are TGTGCCAGCAGCTTAGTTCGGTATGGCTACACCTTC.

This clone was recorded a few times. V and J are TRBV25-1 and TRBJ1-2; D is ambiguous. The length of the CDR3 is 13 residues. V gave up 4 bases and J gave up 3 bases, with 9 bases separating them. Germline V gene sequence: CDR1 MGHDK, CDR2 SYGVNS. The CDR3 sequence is CASSVTAYYGYTF. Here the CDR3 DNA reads TGTGCCAGCAGTGTCACAGCCTACTATGGCTACACCTTC.

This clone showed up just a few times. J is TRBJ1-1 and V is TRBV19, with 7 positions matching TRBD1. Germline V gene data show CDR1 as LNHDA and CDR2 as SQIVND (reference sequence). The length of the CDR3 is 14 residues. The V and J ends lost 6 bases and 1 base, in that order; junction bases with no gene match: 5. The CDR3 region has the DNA TGTGCCAGTAGGGGACAGACCAGGAACACTGAAGCTTTCTTT. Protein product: CASRGQTRNTEAFF.

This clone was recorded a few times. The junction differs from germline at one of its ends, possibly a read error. In nucleotides, the CDR3 is TGTGCCAGCACTTACGGACAGGGCAATCAGCCCCAGCATTTT. Protein sequence: CASTYGQGNQPQHF. V gene TRBV6-5 combines with J gene TRBJ1-5; 7 positions agree with TRBD1. The germline gives CDR1 MNHEY, CDR2 SVGAGI. CDR3 size: 14 residues.

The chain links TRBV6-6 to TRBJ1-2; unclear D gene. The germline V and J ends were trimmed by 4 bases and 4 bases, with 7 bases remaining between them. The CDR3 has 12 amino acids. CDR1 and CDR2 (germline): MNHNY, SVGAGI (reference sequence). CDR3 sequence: CASSSNVYGYTF. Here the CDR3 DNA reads TGTGCCAGCAGTTCCAATGTCTATGGCTACACCTTC.

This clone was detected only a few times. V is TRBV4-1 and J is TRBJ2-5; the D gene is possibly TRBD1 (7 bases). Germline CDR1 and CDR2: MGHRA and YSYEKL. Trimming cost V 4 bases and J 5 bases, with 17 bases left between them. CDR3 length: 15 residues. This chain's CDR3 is CASSPGTGAGETQYF. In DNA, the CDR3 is TGCGCCAGCAGCCCTGGAACAGGGGCGGGGGAGACCCAGTACTTC.

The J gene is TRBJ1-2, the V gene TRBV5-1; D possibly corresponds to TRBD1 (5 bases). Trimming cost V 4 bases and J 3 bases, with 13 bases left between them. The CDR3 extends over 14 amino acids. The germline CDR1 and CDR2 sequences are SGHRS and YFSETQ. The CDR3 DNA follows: TGCGCCAGCAGCCGAGGCGGGGGTGACTATGGCTACACCTTC. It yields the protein CASSRGGGDYGYTF. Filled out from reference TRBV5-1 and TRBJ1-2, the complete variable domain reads KAGVTQTPRYLIKTRGQQVTLSCSPISGHRSVSWYQQTPGQGLQFLFEYFSETQRNKGNFPGRFSGRQFSNSRSEMNVSTLELGDSALYLCASSRGGGDYGYTFGSGTRLTVV.

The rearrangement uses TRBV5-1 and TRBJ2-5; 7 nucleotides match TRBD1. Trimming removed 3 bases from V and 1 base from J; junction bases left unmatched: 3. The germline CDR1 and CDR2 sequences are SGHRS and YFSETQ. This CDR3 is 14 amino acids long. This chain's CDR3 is CASSSGQVQETQYF. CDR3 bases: TGCGCCAGCAGCTCAGGACAGGTCCAAGAGACCCAGTACTTC.

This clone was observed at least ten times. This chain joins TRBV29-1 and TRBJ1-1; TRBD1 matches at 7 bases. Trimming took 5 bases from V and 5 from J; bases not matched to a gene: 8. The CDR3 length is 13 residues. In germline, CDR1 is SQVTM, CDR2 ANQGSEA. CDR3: CSVLTGDMTEAFF. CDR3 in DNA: TGCAGCGTTCTCACAGGGGACATGACTGAAGCTTTCTTT.

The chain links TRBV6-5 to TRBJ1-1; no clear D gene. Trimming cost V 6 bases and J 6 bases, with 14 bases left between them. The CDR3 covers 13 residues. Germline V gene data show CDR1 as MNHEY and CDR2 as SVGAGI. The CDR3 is CASRRGNFAEAFF. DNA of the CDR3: TGTGCCAGCAGGAGAGGGAACTTCGCTGAAGCTTTCTTT.

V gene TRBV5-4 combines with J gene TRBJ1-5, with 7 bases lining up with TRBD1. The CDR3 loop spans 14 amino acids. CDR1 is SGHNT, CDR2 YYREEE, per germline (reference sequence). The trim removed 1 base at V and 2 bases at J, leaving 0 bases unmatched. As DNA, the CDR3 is TGTGCCAGCAGCTTGCAGGGGGGCAATCAGCCCCAGCATTTT. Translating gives CASSLQGGNQPQHF.

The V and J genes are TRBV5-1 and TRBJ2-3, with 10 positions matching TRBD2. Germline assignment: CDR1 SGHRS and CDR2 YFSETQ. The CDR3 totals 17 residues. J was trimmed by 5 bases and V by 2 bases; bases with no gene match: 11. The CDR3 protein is CASSLMSSGRIGDTQYF. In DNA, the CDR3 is TGCGCCAGCAGCTTAATGAGTAGCGGGAGGATTGGAGATACGCAGTATTTT.

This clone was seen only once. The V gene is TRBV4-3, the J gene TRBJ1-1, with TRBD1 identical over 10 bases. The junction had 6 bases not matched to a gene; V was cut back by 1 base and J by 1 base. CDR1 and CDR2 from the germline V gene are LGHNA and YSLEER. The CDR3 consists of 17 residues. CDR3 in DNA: TGCGCCAGCAGCCAAGCCGGGACAGGGGTGGGGAACACTGAAGCTTTCTTT. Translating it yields CASSQAGTGVGNTEAFF.

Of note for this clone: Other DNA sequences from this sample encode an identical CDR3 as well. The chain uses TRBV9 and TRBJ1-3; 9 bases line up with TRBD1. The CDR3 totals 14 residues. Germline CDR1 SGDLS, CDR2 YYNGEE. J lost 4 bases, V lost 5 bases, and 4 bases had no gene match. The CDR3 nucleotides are TGTGCCAGCAGTGGGGACAGGGCGGGAAACACCATATATTTT. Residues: CASSGDRAGNTIYF. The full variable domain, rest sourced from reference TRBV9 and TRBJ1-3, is DSGVTQTPKHLITATGQRVTLRCSPRSGDLSVYWYQQSLDQGLQFLIQYYNGEERAKGNILERFSAQQFPDLHSELNLSSLELGDSALYFCASSGDRAGNTIYFGEGSWLTVV.

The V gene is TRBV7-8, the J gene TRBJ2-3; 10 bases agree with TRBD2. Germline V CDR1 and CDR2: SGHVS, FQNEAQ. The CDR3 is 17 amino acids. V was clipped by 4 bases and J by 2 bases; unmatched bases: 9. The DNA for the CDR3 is TGTGCCAGCAGCTCGTCAGCGGGAGGGCTCTCCACAGATACGCAGTATTTT. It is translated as CASSSSAGGLSTDTQYF.

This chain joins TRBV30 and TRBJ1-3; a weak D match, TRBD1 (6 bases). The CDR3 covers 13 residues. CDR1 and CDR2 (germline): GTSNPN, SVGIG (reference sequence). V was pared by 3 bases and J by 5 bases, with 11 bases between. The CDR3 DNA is TGTGCCTGGAGCGGGGACACTAGAAACACCATATATTTT. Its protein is CAWSGDTRNTIYF.

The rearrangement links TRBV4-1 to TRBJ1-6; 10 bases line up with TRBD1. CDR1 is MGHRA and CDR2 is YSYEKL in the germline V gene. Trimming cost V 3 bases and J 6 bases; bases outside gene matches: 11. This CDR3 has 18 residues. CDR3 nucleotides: TGCGCCAGCAGCCAGGCGGACAGGGGGTTGGGATTTAATTCACCCCTCCACTTT. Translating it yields CASSQADRGLGFNSPLHF.

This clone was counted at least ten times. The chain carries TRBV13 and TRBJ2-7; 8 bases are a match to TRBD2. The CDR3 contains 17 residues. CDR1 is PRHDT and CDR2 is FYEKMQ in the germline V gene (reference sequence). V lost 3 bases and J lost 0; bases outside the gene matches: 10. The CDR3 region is CASSLGRGALPSYEQYF. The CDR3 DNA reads TGTGCCAGCAGCTTGGGGCGGGGGGCCCTCCCCTCCTACGAGCAGTACTTC.

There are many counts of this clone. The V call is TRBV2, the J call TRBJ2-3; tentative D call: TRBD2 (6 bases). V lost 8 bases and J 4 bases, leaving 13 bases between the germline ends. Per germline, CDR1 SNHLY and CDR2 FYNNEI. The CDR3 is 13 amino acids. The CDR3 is CASSRTGADTQYF. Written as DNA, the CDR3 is TGTGCCAGCTCCCGAACGGGGGCAGATACGCAGTATTTT. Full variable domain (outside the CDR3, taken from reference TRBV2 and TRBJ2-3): EPEVTQTPSHQVTQMGQEVILRCVPISNHLYFYWYRQILGQKVEFLVSFYNNEISEKSEIFDDQFSVERPDGSNFTLKIRSTKLEDSAMYFCASSRTGADTQYFGPGTRLTVL.

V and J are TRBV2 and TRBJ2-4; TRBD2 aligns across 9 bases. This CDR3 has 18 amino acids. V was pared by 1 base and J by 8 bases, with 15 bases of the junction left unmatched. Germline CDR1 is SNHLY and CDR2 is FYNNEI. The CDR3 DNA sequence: TGTGCCAGCAGTGAAGAGGGTCTAGCGGGACCCCTGGGGGACATTCAGTACTTC. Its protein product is CASSEEGLAGPLGDIQYF.

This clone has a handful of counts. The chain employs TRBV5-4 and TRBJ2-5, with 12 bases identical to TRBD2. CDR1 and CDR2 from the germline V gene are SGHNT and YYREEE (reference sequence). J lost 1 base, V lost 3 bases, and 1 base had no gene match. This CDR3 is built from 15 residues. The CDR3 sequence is CASSWGLAGQETQYF. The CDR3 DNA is TGTGCCAGCAGCTGGGGACTAGCGGGCCAAGAGACCCAGTACTTC.